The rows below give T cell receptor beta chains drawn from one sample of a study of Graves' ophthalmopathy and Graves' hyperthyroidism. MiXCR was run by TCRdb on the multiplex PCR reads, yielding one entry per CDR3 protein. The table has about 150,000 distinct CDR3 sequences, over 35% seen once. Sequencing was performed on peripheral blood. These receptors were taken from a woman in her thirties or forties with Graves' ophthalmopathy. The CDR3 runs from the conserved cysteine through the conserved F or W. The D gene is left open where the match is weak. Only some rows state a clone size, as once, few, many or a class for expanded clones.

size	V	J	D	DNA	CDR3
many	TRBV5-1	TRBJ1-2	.	TGCGCCAGCAGCTTAAGACCTGCGTCCTACTATGGCTACACCTTC	CASSLRPASYYGYTF
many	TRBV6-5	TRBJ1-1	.	TGTGCCAGCACAATACTAGATGTGAACACTGAAGCTTTCTTT	CASTILDVNTEAFF
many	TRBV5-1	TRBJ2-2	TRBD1	TGCGCCAGCAGCCTCGAAGTTCCAAACCTGAACAGGGGAATTGTCACCGGGGAGCTGTTTTTT	CASSLEVPNLNRGIVTGELFF
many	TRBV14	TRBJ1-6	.	TGTGCCAGCAGTTTAAGCGGGGCAGGGAATTCACCCCTCCACTTT	CASSLSGAGNSPLHF
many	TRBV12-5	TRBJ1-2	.	TGTGCTAGTGGATCAGGGGAATCCTTAGGAGGCTACACCTTC	CASGSGESLGGYTF
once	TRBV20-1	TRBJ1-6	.	TGCAGTGCTACAGACGGAAATTCACCCCTCCACTTT	CSATDGNSPLHF
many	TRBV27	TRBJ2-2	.	TGTGCCAGCAAATTGAGGACAATTAACACCGGGGAGCTGTTTTTT	CASKLRTINTGELFF
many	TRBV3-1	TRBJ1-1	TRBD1	TGTGCCAGCAGCCAAGCGGACAGGCACTATGAAGCTTTCTTT	CASSQADRHYEAFF
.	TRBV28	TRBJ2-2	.	TGTGCCAGCAGTTTAGCAGGTTCTTTCGGGGAGCTGTTTTTT	CASSLAGSFGELFF
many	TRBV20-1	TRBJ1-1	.	TGCAGTGCTAGTTTTGGCATTCCGATGGGTACGAACACTGAAGCTTTCTTT	CSASFGIPMGTNTEAFF
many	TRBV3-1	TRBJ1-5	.	TGTGCCAGCAGCCAGATAGGAAACAATCAGCCCCAGCATTTT	CASSQIGNNQPQHF
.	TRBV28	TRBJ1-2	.	TGTGCCAGCAGTTTCCCCATTTTCAACGGCTACACCTTC	CASSFPIFNGYTF
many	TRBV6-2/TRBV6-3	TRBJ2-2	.	TGTGCCAGCCTAGTGAGGTTTGGGGAGCTGTTTTTT	CASLVRFGELFF
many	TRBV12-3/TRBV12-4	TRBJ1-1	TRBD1	TGTGCCAGCAGCATCACAGGGGGGGACTCTGAAGCTTTCTTT	CASSITGGDSEAFF
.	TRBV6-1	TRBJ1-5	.	TGTACCAGTTTCCGGGGCCACCTATTCAATCAGCCCCAGCATTTT	CTSFRGHLFNQPQHF
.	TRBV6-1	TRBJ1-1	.	TGTGCCAGCATAGGAGGGGAGTGGTGGACTGAAGCTTTCTTT	CASIGGEWWTEAFF
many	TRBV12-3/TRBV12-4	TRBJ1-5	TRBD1	TGTGCCAGCAGTGGGGGACAGGGATTATATAGCAATCAGCCCCAGCATTTT	CASSGGQGLYSNQPQHF
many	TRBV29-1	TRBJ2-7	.	TGCAGCGTTGAATCGGACACCTACGAGCAGTACTTC	CSVESDTYEQYF
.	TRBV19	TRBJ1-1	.	TGTGCCAGTAGTACGCGGCCTCCGACGGGAACTGAAGCTTTCTTT	CASSTRPPTGTEAFF
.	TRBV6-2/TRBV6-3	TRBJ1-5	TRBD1	TGTGCCAGCAGTTACCCCCCGGGACAGGGGGCGGGTCAGCCCCAGCATTTT	CASSYPPGQGAGQPQHF
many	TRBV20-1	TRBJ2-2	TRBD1	TGCAGTGCTTACTCCCCCGGGACAGGGATTAACGGGGAGCTGTTTTTT	CSAYSPGTGINGELFF
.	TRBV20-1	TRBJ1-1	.	TGCAGCGTCTTTGGGCCGCAGGTGACTGAAGCTTTCTTT	CSVFGPQVTEAFF
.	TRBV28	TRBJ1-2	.	TGTGCCAGCAGCTCCCCAGTCCAGTTAGCTAACTATGGCTACACCTTC	CASSSPVQLANYGYTF
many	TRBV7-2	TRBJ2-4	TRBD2	TGTGCCAGCAGCTTAGCCATCAGACTAGCGGGTAACATAGCCAAAAACATTCAGTACTTC	CASSLAIRLAGNIAKNIQYF
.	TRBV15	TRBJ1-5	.	TGTGCCACCAGCAGAGACGTACAGAACAATCAGCCCCAGCATTTT	CATSRDVQNNQPQHF
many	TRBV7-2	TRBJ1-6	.	TGTGCCAGCAGCTTGGACATCTCCTATAATTCACCCCTCCACTTT	CASSLDISYNSPLHF
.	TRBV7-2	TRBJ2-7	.	TGTGCCAGCAGCTCCACCCTAGACCACGAGCAGTACTTC	CASSSTLDHEQYF
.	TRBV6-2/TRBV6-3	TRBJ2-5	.	TGTGCCAGCAGTCTAGGGGGTGAGAAGACCCAGTACTTC	CASSLGGEKTQYF
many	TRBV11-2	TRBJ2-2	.	TGTGCCAGCAGCTTATCACCGGGGGCCAGCACCGGGGAGCTGTTTTTT	CASSLSPGASTGELFF